The rows below give T cell receptor beta chains drawn from one sample of a study of blood T cell repertoires in COVID-19. The data were produced by immunoSEQ multiplex PCR, yet TCRdb's version contains in-frame clones alone and is incomplete. The sample records over 250,000 clones, roughly 91% being singletons. The sequenced sample was PBMCs or T cells enriched from blood (not recorded which). The origin of the receptors is a woman aged 60-75 years who had recovered from COVID-19. CDR3s include the opening cysteine and the closing phenylalanine or tryptophan. A D gene is named only where the DNA matches it firmly. The size entry is marked missing in some rows and otherwise reads once, few, many or a size class.

D,V,J,size,DNA,CDR3
NA,TRBV19,TRBJ2-7,NA,TGTGCCAGTAGTATCCGACGGATCTCCGGGGCCTACGAGCAGTACTTC,CASSIRRISGAYEQYF
TRBD2,TRBV10-2,TRBJ2-5,NA,TGCGCCAGCAGCGCCCAACTAGCGGGGGCCGGAGAGACCCAGTACTTC,CASSAQLAGAGETQYF
TRBD1,TRBV19,TRBJ1-1,NA,TGTGCCAGTAGGGCCGGGACAGGGGAAAGTGAAGCTTTCTTT,CASRAGTGESEAFF
TRBD1,TRBV7-9,TRBJ1-1,NA,TGTGCCAGCAGTGTAACAGGGGTGAACACTGAAGCTTTCTTT,CASSVTGVNTEAFF
TRBD2,TRBV5-1,TRBJ2-3,NA,TGCGCCAGCAGCACTAGCGGGGGACTGTCAGATACGCAGTATTTT,CASSTSGGLSDTQYF
NA,TRBV19,TRBJ2-7,NA,TGTGCCAGTAGTCGCCAGCGGACCTACGAGCAGTACTTC,CASSRQRTYEQYF
NA,TRBV19,TRBJ1-5,NA,TGTGCCAGTAGGGGGCCGTCCGGCGCTCAGCCCCAGCATTTT,CASRGPSGAQPQHF
TRBD1,TRBV27,TRBJ2-2,NA,TGTGCCAGCAGTTTTCAGGGGGATCTTGGCGGGGAGCTGTTTTTT,CASSFQGDLGGELFF
NA,TRBV19,TRBJ1-6,once,TGTGCCAGTAAGCAGGGTAATTCACCCCTCCACTTT,CASKQGNSPLHF
TRBD2,TRBV6-5,TRBJ2-1,NA,TGTGCCAGCACCGTAGCGGGAACCCACAATGAGCAGTTCTTC,CASTVAGTHNEQFF
NA,TRBV18,TRBJ2-1,few,TGTGCCAGCTCACCAGGAGGGGTTGACAATGAGCAGTTCTTC,CASSPGGVDNEQFF
NA,TRBV6-5,TRBJ2-6,NA,TGTGCCAGCAAAAGAGAGGCTGGGGCCAACGTCCTGACTTTC,CASKREAGANVLTF
TRBD1,TRBV19,TRBJ2-7,NA,TGTGCCGCCGGACAGGGTATCTACGAGCAGTACTTC,CAAGQGIYEQYF
TRBD1,TRBV30,TRBJ1-2,NA,TGTGCCTGGATAACAGGGGTTGGCGGCTACACCTTC,CAWITGVGGYTF
TRBD2,TRBV2,TRBJ2-1,NA,TGTGCCAGCAGTTACACGACTAGCGGTGAGCAGTTCTTC,CASSYTTSGEQFF
NA,TRBV5-1,TRBJ1-3,NA,TGCGCCAGCAGCCCGGTAGCGGACGGAAACACCATATATTTT,CASSPVADGNTIYF
NA,TRBV3-1/TRBV3-2,TRBJ2-2,NA,TGTGCCAGCAGCCAAAGTTACGGGGGTAGTACCGGGGAGCTGTTTTTT,CASSQSYGGSTGELFF
NA,TRBV5-1,TRBJ2-1,NA,TGCGCCACCAGGGTGGAGGATTTCTACAATGAGCAGTTCTTC,CATRVEDFYNEQFF
NA,TRBV24-1,TRBJ1-2,NA,TGTGCCACCAGCAGACAGGCTAACTATGGCTACACCTTC,CATSRQANYGYTF
TRBD1,TRBV4-1,TRBJ2-7,NA,TGCGCCAGCAGCCAGACAGGGGATACCTACGAGCAGTACTTC,CASSQTGDTYEQYF
TRBD2,TRBV7-8,TRBJ2-1,NA,TGTGCCAGCAGCTTACTACTAGCGGGGGTTCCTAGCTCCTACAATGAGCAGTTCTTC,CASSLLLAGVPSSYNEQFF
TRBD1,TRBV29-1,TRBJ2-5,NA,TGCAGCGCCTCGGACAGGGGCCAAGAGACCCAGTACTTC,CSASDRGQETQYF
NA,TRBV15,TRBJ1-1,NA,TGTGCCACCAGCAGAGGAGGGTGGCAGCCGTCGAACACTGAAGCTTTCTTT,CATSRGGWQPSNTEAFF
NA,TRBV6-1,TRBJ1-1,NA,TGTGCCAGCAGTGAAGGGGAGCCGAACACTGAAGCTTTCTTT,CASSEGEPNTEAFF
NA,TRBV7-9,TRBJ1-3,NA,TGTGCCAGCAGCTTAGGTGGTCAGGGCTGGACCATATATTTT,CASSLGGQGWTIYF
NA,TRBV6-5,TRBJ1-3,NA,TGTGCCAGCAGTTATGACTACTCTGGAAACACCATATATTTT,CASSYDYSGNTIYF
TRBD1,TRBV6-5,TRBJ2-4,NA,TGTGCCAGCAGTTACACCCGGACAGGTTTCATTCAGTACTTC,CASSYTRTGFIQYF
NA,TRBV12-3/TRBV12-4,TRBJ1-3,few,TGTGCCAGCAGTCCAGGGGCGAACATATATTTT,CASSPGANIYF
NA,TRBV4-1,TRBJ1-2,NA,TGCGCCAGCAGCCAAGATCGGGGTATCTATGGCTACACCTTC,CASSQDRGIYGYTF
NA,TRBV30,TRBJ1-3,NA,TGTGCCTGGACGGGAAACACCATATATTTT,CAWTGNTIYF
NA,TRBV5-3,TRBJ2-1,once,TGTGCCATACACCGGGAAGGGCAGTTCTTC,CAIHREGQFF
TRBD2,TRBV24-1,TRBJ2-2,NA,TGTGCCACCAGTGATGGGGCGCAGCGGGGGAACACCGGGGAGCTGTTTTTT,CATSDGAQRGNTGELFF
NA,TRBV11-2,TRBJ2-3,NA,TGTGCCAGCAGCCCACGAGGGTTGGAGGCAGATACGCAGTATTTT,CASSPRGLEADTQYF
NA,TRBV24-1,TRBJ2-3,NA,TGTGCCACCAGTGACCCCTTGTCCGGCACAGATACGCAGTATTTT,CATSDPLSGTDTQYF
NA,TRBV9,TRBJ2-1,once,TGTGCCAGCAGCGTAACAGGGTTAAATGAGCAGTTCTTC,CASSVTGLNEQFF
NA,TRBV28,TRBJ2-7,NA,TGTGCCAGCAGTTTCCCCGGGACAATAGGTGAGCAGTACTTC,CASSFPGTIGEQYF
TRBD1,TRBV19,TRBJ1-2,NA,TGTGCCAGTTCCAATCAGGGGGGCTATGGCTACACCTTC,CASSNQGGYGYTF
NA,TRBV5-6,TRBJ1-5,NA,TGTGCCAGCAGCTCCCGGTACAGCCCACAGCCCCAGCATTTT,CASSSRYSPQPQHF
NA,TRBV28,TRBJ1-6,NA,TGTGCCAGCAGTTTATTAGGGGCAGACCATTCACCCCTCCACTTT,CASSLLGADHSPLHF
TRBD1,TRBV5-1,TRBJ1-6,NA,TGCGCCAGCACCCTGACAGGGGGCTCGGATTCACCCCTCCACTTT,CASTLTGGSDSPLHF
NA,TRBV5-6,TRBJ1-6,NA,TGTGCCAGCAGCTTGGTCACTGATAATTCACCCCTCCACTTT,CASSLVTDNSPLHF
TRBD2,TRBV7-2,TRBJ2-1,NA,TGTGCCAGCAGCTTAGGACGCGGGGGGGCCACCAATGAGCAGTTCTTC,CASSLGRGGATNEQFF
TRBD1,TRBV6-5,TRBJ2-5,NA,TGTGCCAGCAGTTACCAGGGGGCCCAGTACTTC,CASSYQGAQYF
TRBD2,TRBV5-6,TRBJ2-3,NA,TGTGCCAGCAGCGATATCCGACTAGCTAGCACAGATACGCAGTATTTT,CASSDIRLASTDTQYF
TRBD1,TRBV11-2,TRBJ2-7,once,TGTGCCAGCAGCTTAGATAGGGGACAGAACTCCTACGAGCAGTACTTC,CASSLDRGQNSYEQYF
NA,TRBV19,TRBJ2-3,once,TGTGCCAGTAGTACCCCTGCGAGGACTAGCACAGATACGCAGTATTTT,CASSTPARTSTDTQYF
NA,TRBV6-5,TRBJ2-5,NA,TGTGCCAGCAGTCCGGCAAGGGGTAGTTGGGAGACCCAGTACTTC,CASSPARGSWETQYF
NA,TRBV29-1,TRBJ1-4,NA,TGCAGCGTCGAGGGGGACGGGAATGAAAAACTGTTTTTT,CSVEGDGNEKLFF
NA,TRBV29-1,TRBJ2-1,once,TGCAGCGTTGCAGGGGTCTCGTGGAATGAGCAGTTCTTC,CSVAGVSWNEQFF
TRBD2,TRBV5-1,TRBJ2-1,once,TGCGCCAGCAGCTCCAACTCAGCGGGGGGACCCGGCGACGAGAAGTTCTTC,CASSSNSAGGPGDEKFF
TRBD2,TRBV5-6,TRBJ2-3,NA,TGTGCCAGCAGCACAAGCCTAGCGGGGGGGGCAGATACGCAGTATTTT,CASSTSLAGGADTQYF
NA,TRBV5-4,TRBJ1-2,NA,TGTGCCAGCAGCTTCAACAGGGCGAACTATGGCTACACCTTC,CASSFNRANYGYTF
TRBD1,TRBV19,TRBJ1-4,NA,TGTGCCAGTAGTGGCGGGTCTTGGGGACAGATACCGGGGAATGAAAAACTGTTTTTT,CASSGGSWGQIPGNEKLFF
TRBD1,TRBV5-6,TRBJ1-2,NA,TGTGCCAGCAGCTTGGGGGACAGGAACTATGGCTACACCTTC,CASSLGDRNYGYTF
NA,TRBV4-2,TRBJ2-7,NA,TGTGCCAGCAGCCAAGAACTAGCAATCTCCTACGAGCAGTACTTC,CASSQELAISYEQYF